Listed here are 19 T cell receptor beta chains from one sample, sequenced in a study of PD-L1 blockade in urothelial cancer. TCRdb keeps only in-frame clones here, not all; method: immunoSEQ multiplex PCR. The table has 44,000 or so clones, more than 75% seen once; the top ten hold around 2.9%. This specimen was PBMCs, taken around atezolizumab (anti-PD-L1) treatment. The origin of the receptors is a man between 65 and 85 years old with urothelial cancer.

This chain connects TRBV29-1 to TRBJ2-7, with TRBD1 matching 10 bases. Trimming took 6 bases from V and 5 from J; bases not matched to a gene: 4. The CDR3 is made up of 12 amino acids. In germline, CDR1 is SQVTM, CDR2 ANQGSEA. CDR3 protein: CSVWDRGDEQYF. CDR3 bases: TGCAGCGTCTGGGACAGGGGCGACGAGCAGTACTTC.

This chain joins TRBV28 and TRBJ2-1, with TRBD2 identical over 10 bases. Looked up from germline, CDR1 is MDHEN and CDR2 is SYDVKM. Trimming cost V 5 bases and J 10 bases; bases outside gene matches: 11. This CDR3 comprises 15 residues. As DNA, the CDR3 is TGTGCCAGCAGTCCCAGCGGGAGGGTGGTTCGGGAGCAGTTCTTC. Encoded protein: CASSPSGRVVREQFF.

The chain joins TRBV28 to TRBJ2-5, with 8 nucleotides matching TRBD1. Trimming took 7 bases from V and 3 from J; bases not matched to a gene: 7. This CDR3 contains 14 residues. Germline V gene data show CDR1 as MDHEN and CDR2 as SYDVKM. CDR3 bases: TGTGCCAGCAACTCCCGGACAGGGAAAGAGACCCAGTACTTC. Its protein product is CASNSRTGKETQYF.

The CDR3 region has the DNA TGTGCCAGCAGCTTGATTTCCGGGCCTAGTGGAGGAGAGACCCAGTACTTC. Its protein is CASSLISGPSGGETQYF. The chain recombines TRBV11-1 with TRBJ2-5; possible D gene TRBD2, 5 bases. The CDR3 is made up of 17 amino acids. From germline, CDR1 is SGHAT and CDR2 FQDESV (reference sequence). V was clipped by 3 bases and J by 4 bases, with 21 bases between them.

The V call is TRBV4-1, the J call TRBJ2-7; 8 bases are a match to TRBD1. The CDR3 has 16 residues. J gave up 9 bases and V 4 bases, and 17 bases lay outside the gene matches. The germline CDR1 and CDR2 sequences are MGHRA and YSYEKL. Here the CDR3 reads CASSPEVVGQVDPQYF. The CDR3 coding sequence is TGCGCCAGCAGCCCAGAAGTCGTGGGACAGGTAGATCCGCAGTACTTC.

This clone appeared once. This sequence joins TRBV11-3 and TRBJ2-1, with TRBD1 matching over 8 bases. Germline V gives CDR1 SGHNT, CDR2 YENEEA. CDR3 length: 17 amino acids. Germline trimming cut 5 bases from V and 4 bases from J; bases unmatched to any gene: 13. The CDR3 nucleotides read TGTGCCAGCAGCCTGGACAGGGCCCCCTCAAAATACAATGAGCAGTTCTTC. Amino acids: CASSLDRAPSKYNEQFF.

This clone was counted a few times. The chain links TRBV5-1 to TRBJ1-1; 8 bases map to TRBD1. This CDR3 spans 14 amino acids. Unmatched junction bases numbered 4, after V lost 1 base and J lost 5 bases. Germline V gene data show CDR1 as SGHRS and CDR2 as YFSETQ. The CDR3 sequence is CASSLTGGTTEAFF. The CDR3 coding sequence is TGCGCCAGCAGCTTGACAGGGGGTACGACTGAAGCTTTCTTT.

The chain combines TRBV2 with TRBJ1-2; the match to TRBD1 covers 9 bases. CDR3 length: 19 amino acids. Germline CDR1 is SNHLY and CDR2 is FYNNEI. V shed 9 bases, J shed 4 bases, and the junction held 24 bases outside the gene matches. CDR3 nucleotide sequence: TGTGCCAGTTTTCGAAACCCGGGCCTGGGACAGGGAGGGTTCTATGGCTACACCTTC. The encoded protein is CASFRNPGLGQGGFYGYTF.

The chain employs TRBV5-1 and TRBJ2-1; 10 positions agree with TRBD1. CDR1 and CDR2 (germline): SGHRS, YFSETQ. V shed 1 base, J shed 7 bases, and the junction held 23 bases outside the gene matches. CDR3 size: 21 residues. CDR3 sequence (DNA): TGCGCCAGCAGCTTGATAAACGTGGCCAAAGGACCGGGACAGGGGATTAATGAGCAGTTCTTC. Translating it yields CASSLINVAKGPGQGINEQFF.

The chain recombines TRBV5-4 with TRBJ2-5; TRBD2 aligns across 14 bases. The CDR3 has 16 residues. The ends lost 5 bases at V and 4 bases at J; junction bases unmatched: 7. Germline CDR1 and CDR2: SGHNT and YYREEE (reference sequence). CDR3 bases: TGTGCCAGCAGTCCCGGGACTAGCGGGAGACGAGAGACCCAGTACTTC. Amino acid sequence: CASSPGTSGRRETQYF.

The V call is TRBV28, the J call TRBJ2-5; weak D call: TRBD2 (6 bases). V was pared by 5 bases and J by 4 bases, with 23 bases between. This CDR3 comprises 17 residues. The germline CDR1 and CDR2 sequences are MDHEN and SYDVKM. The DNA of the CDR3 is TGTGCCAGCAGTGAACCCCCGGGTTTTCCAGCGGGAGAGACCCAGTACTTC. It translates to CASSEPPGFPAGETQYF.

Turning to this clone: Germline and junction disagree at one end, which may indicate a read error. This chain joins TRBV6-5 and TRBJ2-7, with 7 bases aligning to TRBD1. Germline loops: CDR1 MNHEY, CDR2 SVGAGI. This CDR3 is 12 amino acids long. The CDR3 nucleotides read TGTGCCAGCAGCCGGAACAGGGGAGACGTTCACTTC. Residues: CASSRNRGDVHF.

CDR3 sequence (DNA): TGCGCCAGCAGCACCGGACAGGGGAATGAAAAACTGTTTTTT. Its translation is CASSTGQGNEKLFF. The rearrangement joins TRBV5-1 to TRBJ1-4, with 9 nucleotides matching TRBD1. CDR1 and CDR2 from the germline V gene are SGHRS and YFSETQ. The CDR3 covers 14 residues. Trimming took 4 bases from V and 5 from J; bases not matched to a gene: 3. The entire variable domain, with the rest obtained from reference TRBV5-1 and TRBJ1-4, is as follows: KAGVTQTPRYLIKTRGQQVTLSCSPISGHRSVSWYQQTPGQGLQFLFEYFSETQRNKGNFPGRFSGRQFSNSRSEMNVSTLELGDSALYLCASSTGQGNEKLFFGSGTQLSVL.

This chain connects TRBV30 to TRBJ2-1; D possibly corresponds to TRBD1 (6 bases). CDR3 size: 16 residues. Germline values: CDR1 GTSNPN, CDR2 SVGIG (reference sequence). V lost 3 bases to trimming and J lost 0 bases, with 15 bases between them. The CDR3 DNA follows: TGTGCCTGGAGGGACACTCGACAGGCCTCCTACAATGAGCAGTTCTTC. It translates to CAWRDTRQASYNEQFF.

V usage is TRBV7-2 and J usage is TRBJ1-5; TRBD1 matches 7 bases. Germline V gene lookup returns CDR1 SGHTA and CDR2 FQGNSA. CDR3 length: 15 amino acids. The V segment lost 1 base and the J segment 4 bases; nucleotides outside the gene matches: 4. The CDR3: CASSLEQGQNQPQHF. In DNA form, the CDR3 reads TGTGCCAGCAGCTTAGAACAGGGGCAGAATCAGCCCCAGCATTTT.

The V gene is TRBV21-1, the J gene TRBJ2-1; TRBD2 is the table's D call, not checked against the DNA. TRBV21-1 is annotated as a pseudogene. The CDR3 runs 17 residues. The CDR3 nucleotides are TGTGCCAGCAGCTCCTGTCTACTAGCGGGGGGGCCGAATGAGCAGTTCTTC. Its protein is CASSSCLLAGGPNEQFF.

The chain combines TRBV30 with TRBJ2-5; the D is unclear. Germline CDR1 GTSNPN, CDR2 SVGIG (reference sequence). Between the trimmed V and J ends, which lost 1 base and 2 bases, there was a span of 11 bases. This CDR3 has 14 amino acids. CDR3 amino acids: CAWSGGQIQETQYF. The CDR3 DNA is TGTGCCTGGAGTGGAGGTCAGATACAAGAGACCCAGTACTTC. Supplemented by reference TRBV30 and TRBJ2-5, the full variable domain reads SQTIHQWPATLVQPVGSPLSLECTVEGTSNPNLYWYRQAAGRGLQLLFYSVGIGQISSEVPQNLSASRPQDRQFILSSKKLLLSDSGFYLCAWSGGQIQETQYFGPGTRLLVL.

CDR3 sequence reads: CASSPGQARTYEQYF. DNA of the CDR3: TGTGCCAGTAGTCCCGGACAGGCACGAACCTACGAGCAGTACTTC. This rearrangement joins TRBV19 to TRBJ2-7; the match to TRBD1 covers 7 bases. Trimming at V came to 5 bases and at J to 2 bases, leaving 9 bases not matched to a gene. The V gene's germline CDR1 is LNHDA and CDR2 SQIVND (reference sequence). CDR3 length equals 15 residues. Full variable domain (remainder filled in from reference TRBV19 and TRBJ2-7): DGGITQSPKYLFRKEGQNVTLSCEQNLNHDAMYWYRQDPGQGLRLIYYSQIVNDFQKGDIAEGYSVSREKKESFPLTVTSAQKNPTAFYLCASSPGQARTYEQYFGPGTRLTVT.

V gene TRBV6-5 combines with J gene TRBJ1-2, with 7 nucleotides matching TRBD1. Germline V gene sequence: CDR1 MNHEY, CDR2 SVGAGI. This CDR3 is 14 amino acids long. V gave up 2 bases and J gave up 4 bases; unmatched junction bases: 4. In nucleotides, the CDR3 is TGTGCCAGCAGTTACCGACCAGGGGGCTATGGCTACACCTTC. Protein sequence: CASSYRPGGYGYTF.